These T cell receptor beta chains were read from a single sample in a study of blood T cell repertoires in COVID-19. Sequencing was performed with immunoSEQ multiplex PCR; in TCRdb, only in-frame clones are kept and a portion is missing. This table holds 210,000 or so clones, about 84% found once. Material: PBMCs or T cells enriched from blood (not recorded which). The receptors come from a woman in her thirties or forties with acute COVID-19. CDR3s include the opening cysteine and the closing phenylalanine or tryptophan. A D gene is named only where the DNA matches it firmly. The size field is filled for only some rows; it gives once, few, many or a size class.

j_call d_call clone_size v_call cdr3_nt cdr3_aa
TRBJ1-5 - - TRBV7-7 TGTGCTAGCAGCCAGACTATTTCTGGTCAGCCCCAGCATTTT CASSQTISGQPQHF
TRBJ1-1 TRBD1 - TRBV18 TGTGCCAGCTCACCACGACAGGGGACGAACACTGAAGCTTTCTTT CASSPRQGTNTEAFF
TRBJ1-1 - - TRBV25-1 TGTGCCAGCAGGGTATCGGGCACTGAAGCTTTCTTT CASRVSGTEAFF
TRBJ1-1 - - TRBV5-4 TGTGCCAGCACCTTTACAGGGAACACTGAAGCTTTCTTT CASTFTGNTEAFF
TRBJ2-1 - - TRBV6-2/TRBV6-3 TGTGCCAGCAGTTACTCGTGGGCAGCCCGTACGATCAATGAGCAGTTCTTC CASSYSWAARTINEQFF
TRBJ2-1 TRBD1 - TRBV19 TGTGCCAGTAGAACAAGGCCACCGGGACAGGGCCGCAATGAGCAGTTCTTC CASRTRPPGQGRNEQFF
TRBJ1-4 - - TRBV6-6 TGTGCCAGCCAGGGGCTTACTGGAGAAAAACTGTTTTTT CASQGLTGEKLFF
TRBJ1-5 - - TRBV5-6 TGTGCCAGCAGCTTGGCCCAACTTAGCAATCAGCCCCAGCATTTT CASSLAQLSNQPQHF
TRBJ1-5 - once TRBV5-5 TGTGCCAGCAGCCGAAACAGGGGCAATCAGCCCCAGCATTTT CASSRNRGNQPQHF
TRBJ1-4 - few TRBV6-6 TGTGCCAGCAGTTCACCGGGACATACAACTAATGAAAAACTGTTTTTT CASSSPGHTTNEKLFF
TRBJ1-1 TRBD1 - TRBV6-5 TGTGCCAGCAGTCGTGCCGGGACAGGGAGCACTGAAGCTTTCTTT CASSRAGTGSTEAFF
TRBJ2-1 TRBD2 once TRBV14 TGTGCCAGCAGCCAAGAACTCGGGGCGGGAGCTCAGTTCTTC CASSQELGAGAQFF
TRBJ2-1 - once TRBV5-1 TGCGCCAGCAGTTACCAGACAGGTAACACTGAGCAGTTCTTC CASSYQTGNTEQFF
TRBJ2-7 - - TRBV12-3/TRBV12-4 TGTGCCAGCACCTACGGGGGGCGGTCGCAGTACTTC CASTYGGRSQYF
TRBJ2-5 - - TRBV6-5 TGTGCCAGCAGTTCCCCGAGCGGTGCATCCCAAGAGACCCAGTACTTC CASSSPSGASQETQYF
TRBJ1-3 - - TRBV28 TGTGCCAGCAGATCCCTAAAACGGGACAATCCGGATTTT CASRSLKRDNPDF
TRBJ2-7 TRBD1 few TRBV7-3 TGTGCCAGCAGCTTGGGACAGGGTAACGAGCAGTACTTC CASSLGQGNEQYF
TRBJ1-4 TRBD1 - TRBV11-2 TGTGCCAGCAGCGCCGGACAGGGGGCGAGGGCGAGCGAAAAACTGTTTTTT CASSAGQGARASEKLFF
TRBJ2-3 TRBD1 - TRBV5-4 TGTGCCAGCAGCACGTCCGCCAGACAGGGGCTGGGAGATACGCAGTATTTT CASSTSARQGLGDTQYF
TRBJ1-2 TRBD1 - TRBV19 TGTGCCAGTAGAAAGAGAGGACAGGGAGGAGGCTACACCTTC CASRKRGQGGGYTF
TRBJ1-2 TRBD1 - TRBV6-5 TGTGCCAGCAGTTTCGGACGGACAGGGGGCTACACCTTC CASSFGRTGGYTF
TRBJ2-7 - - TRBV12-3/TRBV12-4 TGTGCCAGCAGTTTGCTAGCGTCCTACGAGCAGTACTTC CASSLLASYEQYF
TRBJ1-4 TRBD1 few TRBV9 TGTGCCAGCAGCGCTCAAACCGGGACAGCTAATGAAAAACTGTTTTTT CASSAQTGTANEKLFF
TRBJ2-2 - - TRBV30 TGTGCCTGGAGTGCACTGGACACCGGGGAGCTGTTTTTT CAWSALDTGELFF
TRBJ1-1 TRBD1 - TRBV7-2 TGTGCCAGCAGCTCACGGACAGGGCTCGGCACTGAAGCTTTCTTT CASSSRTGLGTEAFF
TRBJ2-2 TRBD1 - TRBV5-1 TGCGCCAGCAGCGCTGGGACAGGGAGTACCGGGGAGCTGTTTTTT CASSAGTGSTGELFF
TRBJ1-1 TRBD1 few TRBV6-1 TGTGCCAGCAGTGAAGGCCCAGGGGGCCATGAAGCTTTCTTT CASSEGPGGHEAFF
TRBJ2-7 - - TRBV7-9 TGTGCCAGCAGCCCCTATCCTACTCCCGAGCAGTACTTC CASSPYPTPEQYF
TRBJ2-3 - - TRBV3-1/TRBV3-2 TGTGCCAGCAGCCAAGATCCGGGACATAGCACAGATACGCAGTATTTT CASSQDPGHSTDTQYF
TRBJ1-4 TRBD1 - TRBV19 TGTGCCAGCGCCTTTTACCGGGACAGGGCCGAAAAACTGTTTTTT CASAFYRDRAEKLFF
TRBJ2-5 TRBD1 - TRBV19 TGTGCCAGTAGTTCACAGGGGGCAGGTATTCGAGAGACCCAGTACTTC CASSSQGAGIRETQYF
TRBJ1-1 - - TRBV11-2 TGTGCCAGCAGCTTAGCCCGTTACGGGGGAGTGGGGAACACTGAAGCTTTCTTT CASSLARYGGVGNTEAFF
TRBJ2-5 - - TRBV7-2 TGTGCCAGCAGCTTATATAGCGGAACACAAGAGACCCAGTACTTC CASSLYSGTQETQYF
TRBJ2-6 - - TRBV19 TGTGCCAGTAGTATGGGGGCCATCTCTGGGGCCAACGTCCTGACTTTC CASSMGAISGANVLTF
TRBJ2-1 TRBD1 once TRBV9 TGTGCCAGCAGCGTAGAAGGAACAGGGGGGCATCGTGAGCAGTTCTTC CASSVEGTGGHREQFF
TRBJ1-5 TRBD1 - TRBV2 TGTGCCAGCCAGACAGGGGCTAGCAATCAGCCCCAGCATTTT CASQTGASNQPQHF
TRBJ1-1 - - TRBV2 TGTGCCAGCGAAGCGCCTGCACCTAGGGCTTTCTTT CASEAPAPRAFF
TRBJ2-7 TRBD1 - TRBV5-8 TGTGCCAGCAGCGCCGGGACAGGGACAGGTTACGAGCAGTACTTC CASSAGTGTGYEQYF
TRBJ2-3 TRBD2 - TRBV7-3 TGTGCCAGCAGCTTAACGTCAGCGGGGGCGGGCACAGATACGCAGTATTTT CASSLTSAGAGTDTQYF
TRBJ2-7 - - TRBV20-1 TGCAGTGAAACAGGTCTCATCGAGCAGTACTTC CSETGLIEQYF
TRBJ1-1 TRBD1 once TRBV4-1 TGCGCCAGCAGCCAACTACCGACAGGGGGTAAGGCGGACACTGAAGCTTTCTTT CASSQLPTGGKADTEAFF
TRBJ2-1 - - TRBV7-3 TGTGCCAGCAGCCACCAGGGGCGCGAGCAGTTCTTC CASSHQGREQFF
TRBJ1-2 - - TRBV28 TGTGCCAGCAGCTTGGGGGGTATCTCTAACTATGGCTACACCTTC CASSLGGISNYGYTF
TRBJ2-5 - - TRBV28 TGTGCCAGCCGATGGACAAACCAAGAGACCCAGTACTTC CASRWTNQETQYF
TRBJ1-2 - - TRBV6-5 TGTGCCAGCAGTTACTCGAGGGGGGGCTACACCTTC CASSYSRGGYTF
TRBJ2-7 TRBD1 - TRBV19 TGTGCCAGTAGTACGGGGACAGGAACTACCTACGAGCAGTACTTC CASSTGTGTTYEQYF
TRBJ2-2 - - TRBV10-3 TGTGCCATGGGTGGGGGACTCAACACCGGGGAGCTGTTTTTT CAMGGGLNTGELFF
TRBJ1-5 - - TRBV30 TGTGCCTGGACCATGGGAGGGGACAATCAGCCCCAGCATTTT CAWTMGGDNQPQHF
TRBJ1-2 - - TRBV7-9 TGTGCCAGCAGCTTAAGTGGCAGGAATGGCTACACCTTC CASSLSGRNGYTF
TRBJ1-5 - once TRBV27 TGTGCCAGCAGTCCCTGGACAGCCAATCAGCCCCAGCATTTT CASSPWTANQPQHF
TRBJ2-2 - - TRBV28 TGTGCCAGCAGTTTAGGGCGTGGGGAGCTGTTTTTT CASSLGRGELFF
TRBJ2-7 - - TRBV19 TGTGCCAGTAGTAGGGCGGGACAGCGCTACGAGCAGTACTTC CASSRAGQRYEQYF
TRBJ1-1 TRBD1 - TRBV28 TGTGCCAGCAGTTCGAACCCGGGACAGGGTGAAGCTTTCTTT CASSSNPGQGEAFF